This T cell receptor (beta chain) is drawn from a study of cytomegalovirus exposure and HLA in healthy donors. Researchers ran the PCR with 60 Vbeta and 13 Jbeta primers. The table came from immunoSEQ multiplex PCR; TCRdb's copy has only in-frame clones and leaves some out. Found here are around 74,000 clones, roughly 78% of them singletons; the top ten hold 2.5%. CDR1 and CDR2 (germline): MNHNS, SASEGT. The CDR3 covers 13 residues. V was pared by 5 bases and J by 9 bases, with 4 bases of the junction left unmatched. The chain combines TRBV6-1 with TRBJ2-1; TRBD2 aligns across 10 bases. Sequencing input: PBMCs. The sequence was obtained from a man aged 25-45 years in good health and CMV-seronegative. In DNA form, the CDR3 reads TGTGCCAGCAGTTCAGCGGGAGGGGGTGAGCAGTTCTTC. Translation: CASSSAGGGEQFF.